Given below is one T cell receptor beta chain in context. Data came from immunoSEQ multiplex PCR; TCRdb stores just in-frame clones and leaves some out. This table has 70,000 to 90,000 clones, around 89% appearing once. The data belong to a study of blood T cell repertoires in COVID-19. The CDR3 has 15 residues. Germline V gene sequence: CDR1 MGHDK, CDR2 SYGVNS. V lost 3 bases and J lost 7; bases outside the gene matches: 9. The chain recombines TRBV25-1 with TRBJ1-1, with 9 bases aligning to TRBD1. The sequencing sample was made of PBMCs or T cells enriched from blood (not recorded which). The receptor's source is a woman between 50 and 59 years old with acute COVID-19. The CDR3 is CASSDPGQGPFEAFF. The CDR3 DNA reads as TGTGCCAGCAGTGACCCGGGACAGGGCCCCTTTGAAGCTTTCTTT.